A selection of T cell receptor beta chains follows, all from one sample in a study of T cell responses to AZD1222 COVID-19 vaccine. Data came from immunoSEQ multiplex PCR; TCRdb stores just in-frame clones and leaves some out. The sample records 160,000 or so clones, 90% to 95% being singletons. Sequences were derived from peripheral blood, sampled 28 days after the second AZD1222 dose. The origin of the receptors is an adult who received the AZD1222 COVID-19 vaccine. Both conserved end residues are part of each CDR3. A D gene is named only where the DNA matches it firmly. The listing skips clone size in some rows; elsewhere it reads once, few, many or a size class.

size	V	D	J	length	CDR3	DNA
NA	TRBV6-5	NA	TRBJ1-5	14	CASSRRAGNQPQHF	TGTGCCAGCAGTCGTAGGGCGGGCAATCAGCCCCAGCATTTT
NA	TRBV19	NA	TRBJ1-2	12	CASLRGNYGYTF	TGTGCCAGTCTAAGGGGAAACTATGGCTACACCTTC
NA	TRBV4-1	TRBD2	TRBJ2-7	15	CASSLGLADTYEQYF	TGCGCCAGCAGCCTTGGACTAGCGGACACCTACGAGCAGTACTTC
NA	TRBV7-9	NA	TRBJ2-3	13	CASSLVSTDTQYF	TGTGCCAGCAGCTTAGTCAGCACAGATACGCAGTATTTT
NA	TRBV4-1	NA	TRBJ1-2	15	CASSQGQIRNYGYTF	TGCGCCAGCAGCCAAGGACAGATCCGAAACTATGGCTACACCTTC
NA	TRBV6-6	TRBD1	TRBJ1-5	14	CASSYGTAWQPQHF	TGTGCCAGCAGTTACGGGACAGCCTGGCAGCCCCAGCATTTT
NA	TRBV30	NA	TRBJ1-5	15	CAWSVGLYSNQPQHF	TGTGCCTGGAGTGTGGGTCTTTATAGCAATCAGCCCCAGCATTTT
NA	TRBV18	NA	TRBJ1-1	12	CASSTRRAEAFF	TGTGCCAGCTCAACGAGGCGGGCTGAAGCTTTCTTT
NA	TRBV12-3/TRBV12-4	NA	TRBJ1-1	12	CASSRANTEAFF	TGTGCCAGCAGTCGGGCGAACACTGAAGCTTTCTTT
NA	TRBV6-5	NA	TRBJ1-4	15	CASALPDATNEKLFF	TGTGCCAGCGCCCTTCCAGACGCAACTAATGAAAAACTGTTTTTT
NA	TRBV6-8	TRBD1	TRBJ1-5	16	CASKPPGGNSNQPQHF	TGTGCCAGCAAACCACCAGGGGGCAATAGCAATCAGCCCCAGCATTTT
NA	TRBV12-3/TRBV12-4	NA	TRBJ1-2	13	CASSLLQNYGYTF	TGTGCCAGCAGTTTATTACAAAACTATGGCTACACCTTC
once	TRBV4-2	TRBD1	TRBJ2-7	16	CASSQTDRVWAYEQYF	TGTGCCAGCAGCCAAACCGACAGGGTTTGGGCCTACGAGCAGTACTTC
NA	TRBV4-1	TRBD1	TRBJ1-4	15	CASSQVDRGLEKLFF	TGCGCCAGCAGCCAAGTGGACAGGGGGCTTGAAAAACTGTTTTTT
NA	TRBV11-2	NA	TRBJ2-1	14	CASSLRRDGDEQFF	TGTGCCAGCAGCTTAAGGCGGGACGGCGATGAGCAGTTCTTC
NA	TRBV2	TRBD2	TRBJ2-5	15	CASPGGTGKGETQYF	TGTGCCAGCCCGGGAGGGACCGGGAAGGGCGAGACCCAGTACTTC
NA	TRBV3-1/TRBV3-2	TRBD2	TRBJ2-3	16	CASTPDSWREGDTQYF	TGTGCCAGCACCCCGGACAGCTGGCGGGAGGGAGATACGCAGTATTTT
NA	TRBV28	TRBD1	TRBJ1-4	16	CASSTLGQGLKEKLFF	TGTGCCAGCAGCACCCTCGGACAGGGACTGAAAGAAAAACTGTTTTTT
NA	TRBV2	NA	TRBJ1-2	14	CASSEPGRDYGYTF	TGTGCCAGCAGTGAGCCGGGCAGGGACTATGGCTACACCTTC
NA	TRBV12-3/TRBV12-4	TRBD1	TRBJ1-5	13	CASSRQGSQPQHF	TGTGCCAGCAGCCGACAGGGGAGTCAGCCCCAGCATTTT
NA	TRBV19	NA	TRBJ1-2	15	CASSSAQSALYYYTF	TGTGCCAGTAGTTCTGCCCAGTCGGCTCTCTATTACTACACCTTC
NA	TRBV3-1/TRBV3-2	TRBD1	TRBJ1-2	13	CASSETGNYGYTF	TGTGCCAGCAGCGAGACAGGGAACTATGGCTACACCTTC
NA	TRBV30	NA	TRBJ2-1	14	CAWRGAPPYNEQFF	TGTGCCTGGAGGGGGGCCCCCCCTTACAATGAGCAGTTCTTC
few	TRBV18	NA	TRBJ2-3	15	CASSPVRGLTDTQYF	TGTGCCAGCTCACCGGTACGGGGGCTCACAGATACGCAGTATTTT
NA	TRBV3-1/TRBV3-2	TRBD2	TRBJ2-7	14	CASSPREGRYEQYF	TGTGCCAGCAGCCCCCGGGAGGGACGGTACGAGCAGTACTTC
NA	TRBV2	NA	TRBJ1-3	16	CASSPRVGGTGNTIYF	TGTGCCAGCAGCCCCAGAGTGGGGGGCACTGGAAACACCATATATTTT
NA	TRBV7-2	NA	TRBJ2-7	18	CATKQSIGFAGAQYEQYF	TGTGCCACCAAGCAGAGTATCGGTTTTGCGGGGGCACAATACGAGCAGTACTTC
NA	TRBV9	NA	TRBJ2-2	13	CASSSSWGGELFF	TGTGCCAGCAGCTCCTCCTGGGGCGGGGAGCTGTTTTTT
NA	TRBV28	TRBD2	TRBJ2-1	16	CASSIQAGGPYNEQFF	TGTGCCAGCAGTATCCAAGCGGGAGGGCCCTACAATGAGCAGTTCTTC
once	TRBV28	NA	TRBJ1-5	13	CASQNGLNQPQHF	TGTGCCAGCCAAAACGGCCTCAATCAGCCCCAGCATTTT
NA	TRBV2	TRBD1	TRBJ1-5	17	CASSHEWGQNSNQPQHF	TGTGCCAGCAGCCATGAGTGGGGACAGAATAGCAATCAGCCCCAGCATTTT
NA	TRBV5-8	TRBD1	TRBJ2-7	12	CASSLRQGRQYF	TGTGCCAGCAGCTTACGACAGGGCAGGCAGTACTTC
NA	TRBV15	TRBD1	TRBJ2-5	13	CATSLRDRETQYF	TGTGCCACCAGCTTAAGGGACAGAGAGACCCAGTACTTC
NA	TRBV5-6	NA	TRBJ1-2	11	CASSSTRALLF	TGTGCCAGCAGCTCCACGCGGGCTCTCCTATTC
NA	TRBV7-2	TRBD2	TRBJ2-1	16	CASSPRTSGMVNEQFF	TGTGCCAGCAGCCCCCGGACTAGCGGGATGGTGAATGAGCAGTTCTTC